This T cell receptor beta chain was sequenced during a study of neurological immune-mediated disorders. Trimming cost V 2 bases and J 1 base; bases outside gene matches: 1. This CDR3 region has 15 residues. In germline, CDR1 is MNHEY, CDR2 SMNVEV (reference sequence). The time point denotes: technical triplicate 1. The unsorted libraries originated from 2 million PBMCs that had been stored at -80 C. This clonotype occurred many times. TCRdb analysed the 5' RACE reads with MiXCR anew, one entry per CDR3 protein. Of some 38,000 distinct CDR3 sequences in the sample, 8.5% to 14% were seen once. The TCR sequence derives from a man aged 60 to 75 with HTLV-1-associated myelopathy (HAM/TSP). The V and J genes are TRBV27 and TRBJ2-3, with 9 positions matching TRBD2. The material sequenced was PBMCs. DNA for the CDR3: TGTGCCAGCAGTTTAAAGCGGGAGGGCACAGATACGCAGTATTTT. This codes for CASSLKREGTDTQYF.